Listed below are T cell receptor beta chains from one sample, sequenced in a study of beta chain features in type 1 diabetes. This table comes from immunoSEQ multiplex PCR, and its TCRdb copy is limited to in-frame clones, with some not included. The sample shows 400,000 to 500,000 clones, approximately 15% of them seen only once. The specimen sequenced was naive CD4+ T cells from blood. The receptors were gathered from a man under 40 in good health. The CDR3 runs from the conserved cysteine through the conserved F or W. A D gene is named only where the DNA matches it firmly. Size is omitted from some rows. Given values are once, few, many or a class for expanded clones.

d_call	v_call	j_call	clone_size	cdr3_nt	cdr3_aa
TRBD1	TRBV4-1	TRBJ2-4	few	TGCGCCTCCCGGGACAGGGACGCAAACATTCAGTACTTC	CASRDRDANIQYF
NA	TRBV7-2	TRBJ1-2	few	TGTGCCAGCAGCTTAGGACAGAACTATGGCTACACCTTC	CASSLGQNYGYTF
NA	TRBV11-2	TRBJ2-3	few	TGTGCCAGCAGCTTACGTGCAGATACGCAGTATTTT	CASSLRADTQYF
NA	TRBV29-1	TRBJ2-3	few	TGCAGCGTTCGGAATAGCATCGCGGATACGCAGTATTTT	CSVRNSIADTQYF
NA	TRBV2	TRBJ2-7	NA	TGTGCCAGCAGACAGGGCTCCTACGAGCAGTACTTC	CASRQGSYEQYF
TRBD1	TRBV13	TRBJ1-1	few	TGTGCCAGCAGCTTAGGCAGGGGGCGAACTGAAGCTTTCTTT	CASSLGRGRTEAFF
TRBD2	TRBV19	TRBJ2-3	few	TGTGCCAGTAGTTCCATTAGCGGGAGCAGCGATACGCAGTATTTT	CASSSISGSSDTQYF
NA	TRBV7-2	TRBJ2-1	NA	TGTGCCAGCAGCTCCCGGGGACGAGCATACAATGAGCAGTTCTTC	CASSSRGRAYNEQFF
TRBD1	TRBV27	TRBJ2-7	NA	TGTGCCAGCAGTTTCTCCCTGGGACAGTCATCCGAGCAGTACTTC	CASSFSLGQSSEQYF
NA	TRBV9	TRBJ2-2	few	TGTGCCAGCAGCCCCCATGGGGGGAGCCCCGGGGAGCTGTTTTTT	CASSPHGGSPGELFF
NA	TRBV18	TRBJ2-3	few	TGTGCCAGCGCCACAGGCTCCGGGGCAGATACGCAGTATTTT	CASATGSGADTQYF
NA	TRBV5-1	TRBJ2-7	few	TGCGCCAGCAGTCCCCGTCGGGGCCCGAGTGAGCAGTACTTC	CASSPRRGPSEQYF
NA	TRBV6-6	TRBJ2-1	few	TGTGCCACCCTAGCAGCGGCCAATGAGCAGTTCTTC	CATLAAANEQFF
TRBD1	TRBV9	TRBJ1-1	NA	TGTGCCAGCAGCGTGGGACAGGGGAGTGGGTCTGAAGCTTTCTTT	CASSVGQGSGSEAFF
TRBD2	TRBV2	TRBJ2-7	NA	TGTGCCAGCACTAGGTTGGGGGAGGGTCCCTACGAGCAGTACTTC	CASTRLGEGPYEQYF
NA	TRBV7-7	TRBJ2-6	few	TGTGCTAGCAGCTTCTCTGGGGCCAACGTCCTGACTTTC	CASSFSGANVLTF
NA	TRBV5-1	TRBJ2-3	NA	TGCGCCAGCAGCTTGCCTGCAGGGGCCACAGATACGCAGTATTTT	CASSLPAGATDTQYF
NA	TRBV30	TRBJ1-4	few	TGTGCCTGGAACGGACAGAGACATGAAAAACTGTTTTTT	CAWNGQRHEKLFF
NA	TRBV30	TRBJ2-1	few	TGTGCCTGGATTCCCGGGACTGCCTTATGGGATGAGCAGTTCTTC	CAWIPGTALWDEQFF
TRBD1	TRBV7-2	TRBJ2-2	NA	TGTGCCAGCAGCCGAGGACAGGCCTACACCGGGGAGCTGTTTTTT	CASSRGQAYTGELFF
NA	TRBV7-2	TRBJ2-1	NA	TGTGCCAGCAGCTTAGGCCCCCGCAATGAGCAGTTCTTC	CASSLGPRNEQFF
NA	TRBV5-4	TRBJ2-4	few	TGTGCCAGCAGCTCATGGGGCCTCCCTCCGGGGAAAAACATTCAGTACTTC	CASSSWGLPPGKNIQYF
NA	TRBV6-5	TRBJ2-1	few	TGTGCCAGCAGCCGCAGACTAGGCCCAGGGAATGAGCAGTTCTTC	CASSRRLGPGNEQFF
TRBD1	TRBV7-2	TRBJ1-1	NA	TGTGCCAGCAGCTCGGACAGGGCTAGGAACACTGAAGCTTTCTTT	CASSSDRARNTEAFF
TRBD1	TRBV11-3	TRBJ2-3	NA	TGTGCCAGCAGCTTAACCCAAGACAGGGGAGATACGCAGTATTTT	CASSLTQDRGDTQYF
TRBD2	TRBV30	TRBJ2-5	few	TGTGCCTGGAGATCTAGCGGGAGGGTCGGAGAGACCCAGTACTTC	CAWRSSGRVGETQYF
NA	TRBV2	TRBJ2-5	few	TGTGCCAGCAGTGATTGGGGGTACGGAGCCCAGTACTTC	CASSDWGYGAQYF
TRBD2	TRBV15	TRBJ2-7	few	TGTGCCACCAGCAGAGAGGAGATAGCGGGGTACGAGCAGTACTTC	CATSREEIAGYEQYF
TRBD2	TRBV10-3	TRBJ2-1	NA	TGTGCCATCAAGAGCGGGAGCTCCTACAATGAGCAGTTCTTC	CAIKSGSSYNEQFF
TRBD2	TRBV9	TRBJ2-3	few	TGTGCCAGCAGCGTAGCTCCCGCGGGAGGGCGCGGCACAGATACGCAGTATTTT	CASSVAPAGGRGTDTQYF
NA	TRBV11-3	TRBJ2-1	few	TGTGCCAGCAGCTTAAGGGGCGTGAGAGGGGACAATGAGCAGTTCTTC	CASSLRGVRGDNEQFF
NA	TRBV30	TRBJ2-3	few	TGTGCCTGGAGTGCTCAGAGGAGAGATACGCAGTATTTT	CAWSAQRRDTQYF
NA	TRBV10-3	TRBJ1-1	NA	TGTGCCATCAGGGGGCAGGGAGCCACTGAAGCTTTCTTT	CAIRGQGATEAFF
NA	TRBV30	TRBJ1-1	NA	TGTGCCTGGATTACCCGAGGCGGGTTTGATAGGGACACTGAAGCTTTCTTT	CAWITRGGFDRDTEAFF
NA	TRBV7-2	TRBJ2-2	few	TGTGCCAGCAGCCCCCCGGGTGGTGACGATTACACCGGGGAGCTGTTTTTT	CASSPPGGDDYTGELFF
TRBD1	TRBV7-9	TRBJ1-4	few	TGTGCCACCGGACAGGAAAATGAAAAACTGTTTTTT	CATGQENEKLFF
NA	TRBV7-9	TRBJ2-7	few	TGTGCCAGCAGCTTAGCCCCGGGAGTAACCTACGAGCAGTACTTC	CASSLAPGVTYEQYF
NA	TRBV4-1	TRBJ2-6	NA	TGCGCCAGCAGCCTCCAACCGACCGGCTCTGGGGCCAACGTCCTGACTTTC	CASSLQPTGSGANVLTF
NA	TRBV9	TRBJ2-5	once	TGTGCCAGCAGCCAAGGATTAGGGTACCAAGAGACCCAGTACTTC	CASSQGLGYQETQYF
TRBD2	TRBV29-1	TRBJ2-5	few	TGCAGCGCTCGGGCGGGAGGTTTCCAAGAGACCCAGTACTTC	CSARAGGFQETQYF
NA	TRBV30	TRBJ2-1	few	TGTGCCTGGAGCCGCCCAGTCAGCAATGAGCAGTTCTTC	CAWSRPVSNEQFF
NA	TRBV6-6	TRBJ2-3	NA	TGTGCCAGCAGTTACTCGGACACAGATACGCAGTATTTT	CASSYSDTDTQYF
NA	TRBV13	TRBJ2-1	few	TGTGCCAGCAGCTTAGGGGGAGGCAGTTACAATGAGCAGTTCTTC	CASSLGGGSYNEQFF
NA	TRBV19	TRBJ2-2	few	TGTGCCAGTAGTACTACAGGGACCGGGGAGCTGTTTTTT	CASSTTGTGELFF
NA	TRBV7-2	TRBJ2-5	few	TGTGCCAGCAGCTCCCCGCCGGGGCGGGAGACCCAGTACTTC	CASSSPPGRETQYF
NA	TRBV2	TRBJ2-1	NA	TGTGCCAGAGGCCGACCGGAGTCGTTCTTC	CARGRPESFF
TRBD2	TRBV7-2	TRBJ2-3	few	TGTGCCAGCAGCGTACGGTTAGCGGGGGGAGGCACAGATACGCAGTATTTT	CASSVRLAGGGTDTQYF
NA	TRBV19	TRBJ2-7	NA	TGTGCCAGTAGTTGGGGAAACTACGAGCAGTACTTC	CASSWGNYEQYF
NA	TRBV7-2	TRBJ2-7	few	TGTGCCAGCAGCTTAACGGGTCCTGCCTACGAGCAGTACTTC	CASSLTGPAYEQYF
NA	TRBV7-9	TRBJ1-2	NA	TGTGCCAGCAGCTTAGGCGCAGGCCGCCGGGAGCGAAACTATGGCTACACCTTC	CASSLGAGRRERNYGYTF
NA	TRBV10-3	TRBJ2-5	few	TGTGCCATCAGTTCCACTAACCAAGAGACCCAGTACTTC	CAISSTNQETQYF
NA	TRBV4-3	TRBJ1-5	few	TGCGCCAGCAGCCAAGTCAGGAGAGAGCAGCCCCAGCATTTT	CASSQVRREQPQHF
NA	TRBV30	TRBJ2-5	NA	TGTGCCTGGAGTGGGGGATCTCAGAAGACCCAGTACTTC	CAWSGGSQKTQYF
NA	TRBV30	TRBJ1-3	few	TGTGCCTGGACTGCGGGACAAAGAGGCTTCGGAAACACCATATATTTT	CAWTAGQRGFGNTIYF
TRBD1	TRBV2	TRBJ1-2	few	TGTGCCAGCAGTGACGGGACAGGCGGTAAGGAGGGCTACACCTTC	CASSDGTGGKEGYTF